Below, 14 T cell receptor beta chains from the same sample are listed, as sequenced in a study of T cells in Graves' hyperthyroidism and ophthalmopathy. RNA transcripts provided the source from which TCR beta CDR3 regions were amplified. The study used the HTBI primer set for a first-round RT-PCR of the TCR CDR3. One entry per CDR3 protein results from TCRdb running MiXCR on the multiplex PCR reads. This sample has roughly 420,000 distinct CDR3 sequences; roughly 13% occur once, and the top ten carry approximately 5.3%. The sample was blood. The receptors were sampled from a woman between 18 and 30 years old with Graves' hyperthyroidism.

This clonotype was observed at least ten times. The V and J genes are TRBV7-9 and TRBJ2-3; 8 nucleotides match TRBD2. The length of the CDR3 is 14 residues. The ends lost 3 bases at V and 5 bases at J; junction bases unmatched: 4. Germline CDR1 and CDR2: SEHNR and FQNEAQ (reference sequence). CDR3 region: CASSFGLAGDTQYF. Written as DNA, the CDR3 is TGTGCCAGCAGCTTTGGGCTAGCGGGAGATACGCAGTATTTT.

A note on this clonotype: A much bigger clone sits one base away, suggesting this may be a read error. The chain combines TRBV24-1 with TRBJ2-7; 7 positions match TRBD1. Unmatched junction bases numbered 3, after V lost 0 bases and J lost 8 bases. The CDR3 is 13 residues long. Germline V gene data show CDR1 as KGHDR and CDR2 as SFDVKD. The CDR3 is CATSDLPGQKQYF. The CDR3 bases are TGTGCCACCAGTGATTTGCCGGGACAGAAGCAGTACTTC.

CDR3 bases: TGTGCCAGTAGTATAGCGGGGCTAGCGGACAATGAGCAGTTCTTC. Translated: CASSIAGLADNEQFF. The V gene is TRBV11-2, the J gene TRBJ2-1, with 8 nucleotides matching TRBD2. There are 15 residues in the CDR3. The ends lost 9 bases at V and 5 bases at J; junction bases unmatched: 12. CDR1 and CDR2 from the germline V gene are SGHAT and FQNNGV. Combining the CDR3 with reference TRBV11-2 and TRBJ2-1 gives the whole variable domain EAGVAQSPRYKIIEKRQSVAFWCNPISGHATLYWYQQILGQGPKLLIQFQNNGVVDDSQLPKDRFSAERLKGVDSTLKIQPAKLEDSAVYLCASSIAGLADNEQFFGPGTRLTVL.

This clonotype was picked up many times. The DNA for the CDR3 is TGTGCCTGGAGCAGGGGGATAACTGAAGCTTTCTTT. This encodes CAWSRGITEAFF. The V and J genes are TRBV30 and TRBJ1-1; 7 nucleotides agree with TRBD1. This CDR3 has 12 residues. The V gene end was trimmed by 3 bases and the J gene end by 5 bases; junction bases not matched to a gene: 3. The germline V gene encodes CDR1 GTSNPN and CDR2 SVGIG (reference sequence).

The chain uses TRBV5-6 and TRBJ2-3, with no clear D. V dropped 4 bases and J dropped 6 bases, with 6 bases sitting between them. Germline CDR1 reads SGHDT; CDR2 reads YYEEEE. This CDR3 spans 11 amino acids. Here the CDR3 DNA reads TGTGCCAGCAGCCGCTTCGATACGCAGTATTTT. This encodes CASSRFDTQYF.

The chain is built from TRBV11-2 and TRBJ2-1, with 10 bases identical to TRBD2. In germline, CDR1 is SGHAT, CDR2 FQNNGV. The CDR3 is 17 residues long. J lost 5 bases, V lost 1 base, and 8 bases had no gene match. The CDR3 region has the DNA TGTGCCAGCAGCTTAGTAGGTAGCGGGAGGTGGGACAATGAGCAGTTCTTC. It codes for CASSLVGSGRWDNEQFF.

Worth noting for this clonotype: This may come from a read error, since a much larger clone is one base off. This chain connects TRBV11-2 to TRBJ1-1; TRBD1 matches at 11 bases. The J segment lost 4 bases and the V segment lost 1 base, leaving 8 bases of the junction unmatched. The germline gives CDR1 SGHAT, CDR2 FQNNGV. The CDR3 has 17 residues. The CDR3 DNA follows: TGTGCCAGCAGCTTAGGGGGGCGGGGGACAGGGGGCACTGAAGCTTTCTTT. Translating it yields CASSLGGRGTGGTEAFF.

This clonotype was counted only a few times. Mismatch with germline at one junction end may stem from a read error. The chain joins TRBV11-1 to TRBJ2-7; tentative D call: TRBD1 (5 bases). CDR3 length: 14 residues. CDR1 is SGHAT and CDR2 is FQDESV in the germline V gene (reference sequence). In DNA, the CDR3 is TGCGTATTCAGTGGGGCTGAACAGGTAGGGGAGCAGTACTTC. Its protein product is CVFSGAEQVGEQYF.

This clonotype was picked up many times. V is TRBV5-1 and J is TRBJ2-3; D is unclear. The germline V gene encodes CDR1 SGHRS and CDR2 YFSETQ. The CDR3 consists of 13 residues. Trimming left V 4 bases short and J 2 bases short, with 8 bases between. In DNA, the CDR3 is TGCGCCAGCAGCCCTTCTAACACAGATACGCAGTATTTT. This sequence encodes CASSPSNTDTQYF.

This clonotype was observed many times. The chain employs TRBV10-3 and TRBJ2-1; 12 nucleotides match TRBD1. Germline loops: CDR1 ENHRY, CDR2 SYGVKD. The J segment lost 10 bases and the V segment lost 0 bases, leaving 10 bases of the junction unmatched. There are 17 residues in the CDR3. CDR3 residues: CAISESAGTGGSGEQFF. DNA for the CDR3: TGTGCCATCAGTGAGTCGGCCGGGACAGGGGGCTCAGGGGAGCAGTTCTTC.

This clonotype was recorded at least ten times. The rearrangement links TRBV7-8 to TRBJ2-7; possibly TRBD1 for D (5 bases). The CDR3 has 12 residues. Germline-derived CDR1 and CDR2 are SGHVS and FQNEAQ. Trimming left V 5 bases short and J 7 bases short, with 12 bases between. The DNA for the CDR3 is TGTGCCAGCAGCGGGGCGGTGGGAGAGCAGTACTTC. Its protein product is CASSGAVGEQYF.

The V gene is TRBV28, the J gene TRBJ2-7, with a tentative D call TRBD1 (6 bases). V lost 3 bases to trimming and J lost 2 bases, with 20 bases between them. Germline CDR1 and CDR2: MDHEN and SYDVKM. This CDR3 has 17 amino acids. CDR3: CASSLWGKGERPYEQYF. For the CDR3, the DNA is TGTGCCAGCAGTTTGTGGGGGAAGGGGGAACGGCCCTACGAGCAGTACTTC.

This clonotype was seen many times. The chain recombines TRBV30 with TRBJ2-5; 7 nucleotides match TRBD1. Germline trimming cut 3 bases from V and 5 bases from J; bases unmatched to any gene: 6. The CDR3 loop spans 13 amino acids. Looked up from germline, CDR1 is GTSNPN and CDR2 is SVGIG (reference sequence). In nucleotides, the CDR3 is TGTGCCTGGAGACCCGACAGGGAGGAGACCCAGTACTTC. Residues: CAWRPDREETQYF.

The genes are TRBV20-1 and TRBJ2-7; tentatively, D is TRBD1 (6 bases). The length of the CDR3 is 13 residues. In germline, CDR1 is DFQATT, CDR2 SNEGSKA (reference sequence). The ends were cut back, 2 bases at V and 0 bases at J, with 8 bases in the middle. The CDR3 region is CSARRTVSYEQYF. CDR3 nucleotide sequence: TGCAGTGCTAGAAGGACAGTCTCCTACGAGCAGTACTTC.